This TCR beta chain was sequenced for a study of shared clonotypes between healthy human individuals. Study overall: For every donor, three CD4 naive, three CD4 memory, two CD8 naive and one CD8 memory plates were used.

Repertoires were generated with immunoSEQ multiplex PCR, while TCRdb's copy carries only in-frame clones and drops some. In the table there are 1.4 million to 1.5 million clones, 96% of which are singletons. Germline loops: CDR1 SGHDT, CDR2 YYEEEE. The CDR3 is made up of 14 amino acids. V lost 7 bases, J lost 6 bases, and 16 bases lay in between. Negatively enriched CD4+ T cells were divided by CD45RA into naive and memory. The clonotype comes from a man younger than 40 in good health. The specimen was naive CD4+ T cells sorted from blood. Subset indicated: CD45RA+ positively selected. The chain has TRBV5-6 and TRBJ1-4; D possibly corresponds to TRBD1 (6 bases). The CDR3 is CASGPAGDHEKLFF. For the CDR3, the DNA is TGTGCCAGCGGCCCAGCAGGGGACCATGAAAAACTGTTTTTT.